The 10 T cell receptor beta chains presented below share a single source sample, sequenced in a study of OX40 agonist ivuxolimab in advanced cancers. Sequenced by immunoSEQ multiplex PCR; TCRdb stores in-frame clones only, minus some. Of around 74,000 clones in the sample, 92% were seen once. The sequencing used CD4+ or CD8+ T cells sorted from blood, collected in a trial of the OX40 agonist ivuxolimab. These TCRs come from an adult with an advanced solid tumor such as melanoma, head and neck, liver or kidney cancer.

The chain couples TRBV27 to TRBJ2-5; D remains ambiguous. CDR3 length equals 12 residues. V dropped 6 bases and J dropped 9 bases, with 14 bases sitting between them. The germline V gene encodes CDR1 MNHEY and CDR2 SMNVEV (reference sequence). The CDR3 region has the DNA TGTGCCAGCAGCCCACCCTGGATGGCCCAGTACTTC. It yields the protein CASSPPWMAQYF.

This rearrangement joins TRBV27 to TRBJ2-7; a possible D gene is TRBD1 (6 bases). In germline, CDR1 is MNHEY, CDR2 SMNVEV (reference sequence). Trimming pared 5 bases from V and 3 bases from J, leaving 17 bases between. The CDR3 loop spans 15 amino acids. This CDR3 reads CASSPLQTGLYEQYF. The CDR3, as DNA: TGTGCCAGCAGTCCACTACAGACAGGTCTCTACGAGCAGTACTTC.

The chain is built from TRBV6-1 and TRBJ1-2; D is ambiguous. CDR1 and CDR2 from the germline V gene are MNHNS and SASEGT. CDR3 length: 13 residues. The V gene lost 3 bases and the J gene lost 3 bases, with 8 bases spanning the gap. This CDR3 is CASSDLLYYGYTF. The DNA of the CDR3 is TGTGCCAGCAGTGATCTCCTCTACTATGGCTACACCTTC.

This chain links TRBV11-2 with TRBJ2-7, with 10 bases matching TRBD1. Germline V gene lookup returns CDR1 SGHAT and CDR2 FQNNGV. Trimming cost V 5 bases and J 2 bases; bases outside gene matches: 3. The length of the CDR3 is 14 residues. The CDR3 region is CASSGDRGTYEQYF. The CDR3 DNA reads TGTGCCAGCAGCGGGGACAGGGGAACCTACGAGCAGTACTTC.

To note about this clone: It is likely a read error, because the conserved phenylalanine at the end of the CDR3 is missing. The rearrangement uses TRBV4-1 and TRBJ1-1; D is ambiguous. CDR1 MGHRA and CDR2 YSYEKL come from the germline V gene. Trimming left V 1 base short and J 7 bases short, with 16 bases between. This CDR3 comprises 15 residues. The CDR3 nucleotides are TGCGCCAGCAGCCAAGCTGGGCCAGCGAGGGATGAAGCTTTCTCT. Protein sequence: CASSQAGPARDEAFS.

The chain links TRBV13 to TRBJ1-2; D ambiguous. The CDR3 is 13 amino acids. The germline V and J ends were trimmed by 2 bases and 7 bases, with 11 bases remaining between them. Germline V gene sequence: CDR1 PRHDT, CDR2 FYEKMQ (reference sequence). As DNA, the CDR3 is TGTGCCAGCAGCTTAAGAGGGAGTCGTGGCTACACCTTC. Residues: CASSLRGSRGYTF.

The rearrangement links TRBV6-1 to TRBJ1-6, with D hard to call. Germline CDR1 is MNHNS and CDR2 is SASEGT. The CDR3 consists of 15 residues. V was trimmed by 3 bases and J by 4 bases, leaving 10 bases between them. In DNA, the CDR3 is TGTGCCAGCAGTGACCAGGAGAAGTATAATTCACCCCTCCACTTT. Protein product: CASSDQEKYNSPLHF.

As for this clone: The sample has other DNA sequences that encode this CDR3 too. The chain recombines TRBV5-6 with TRBJ2-7; perhaps TRBD1 as D (6 bases). V was cut by 0 bases and J by 4 bases, with 11 bases left in between. The CDR3 has 14 residues. Germline CDR1 and CDR2: SGHDT and YYEEEE. CDR3 region: CASSLGTASYEQYF. In DNA form, the CDR3 reads TGTGCCAGCAGCTTGGGGACAGCTAGTTACGAGCAGTACTTC.

The rearrangement links TRBV7-9 to TRBJ2-4; TRBD1 is a possible D gene (5 bases). Germline CDR1 SEHNR, CDR2 FQNEAQ (reference sequence). The CDR3 sequence is 15 residues long. Trimming pared 1 base from V and 4 bases from J, leaving 11 bases between. The CDR3 region has the DNA TGTGCCAGCAGCTTAGAGGGGCCGAGAAAAAACATTCAGTACTTC. As protein: CASSLEGPRKNIQYF.

The rearrangement joins TRBV4-3 to TRBJ1-1; D is uncertain. CDR3 length: 12 residues. Trimming cost V 4 bases and J 3 bases, with 6 bases left between them. Looked up from germline, CDR1 is LGHNA and CDR2 is YSLEER. The CDR3 DNA sequence: TGCGCCAGCAGCCGCAGCGACACTGAAGCTTTCTTT. This codes for CASSRSDTEAFF.